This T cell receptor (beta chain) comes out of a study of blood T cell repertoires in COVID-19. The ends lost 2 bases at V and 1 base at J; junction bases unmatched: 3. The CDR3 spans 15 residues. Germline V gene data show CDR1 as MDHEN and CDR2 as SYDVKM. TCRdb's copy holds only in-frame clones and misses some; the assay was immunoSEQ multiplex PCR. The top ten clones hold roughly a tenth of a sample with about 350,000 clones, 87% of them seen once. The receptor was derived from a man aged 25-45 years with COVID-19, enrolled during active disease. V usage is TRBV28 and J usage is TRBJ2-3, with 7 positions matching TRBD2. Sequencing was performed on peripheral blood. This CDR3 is CASSLPGGRTDTQYF. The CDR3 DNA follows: TGTGCCAGCAGTTTACCGGGAGGTCGCACAGATACGCAGTATTTT. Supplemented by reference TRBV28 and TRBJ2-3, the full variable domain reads DVKVTQSSRYLVKRTGEKVFLECVQDMDHENMFWYRQDPGLGLRLIYFSYDVKMKEKGDIPEGYSVSREKKERFSLILESASTNQTSMYLCASSLPGGRTDTQYFGPGTRLTVL.